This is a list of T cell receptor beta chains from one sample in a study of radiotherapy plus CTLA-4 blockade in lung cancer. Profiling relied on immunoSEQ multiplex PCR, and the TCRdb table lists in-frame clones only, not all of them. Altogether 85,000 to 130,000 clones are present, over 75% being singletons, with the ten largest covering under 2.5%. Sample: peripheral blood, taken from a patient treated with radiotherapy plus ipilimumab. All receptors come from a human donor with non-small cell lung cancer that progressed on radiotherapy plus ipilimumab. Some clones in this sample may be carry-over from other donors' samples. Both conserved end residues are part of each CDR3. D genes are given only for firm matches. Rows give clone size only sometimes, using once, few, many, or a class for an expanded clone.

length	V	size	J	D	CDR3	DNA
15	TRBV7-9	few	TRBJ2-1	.	CASTVGGVAYNEQFF	TGTGCCAGCACCGTCGGAGGAGTCGCCTACAATGAGCAGTTCTTC
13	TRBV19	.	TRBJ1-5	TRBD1	CASSADRVQPQHF	TGTGCCAGTAGTGCCGACAGGGTCCAGCCCCAGCATTTT
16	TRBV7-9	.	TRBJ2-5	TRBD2	CASSFPSGGPPETQYF	TGTGCCAGCAGCTTCCCTAGCGGGGGGCCCCCAGAGACCCAGTACTTC
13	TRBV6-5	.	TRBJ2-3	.	CASSRTETDTQYF	TGTGCCAGCAGCAGAACAGAAACAGATACGCAGTATTTT
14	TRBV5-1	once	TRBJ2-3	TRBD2	CASSLAGGEDTQYF	TGCGCCAGCAGCTTGGCGGGGGGTGAAGATACGCAGTATTTT
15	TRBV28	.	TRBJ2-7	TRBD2	CASSTRTSGRYEQYF	TGTGCCAGCAGTACCCGGACTAGCGGACGCTACGAGCAGTACTTC
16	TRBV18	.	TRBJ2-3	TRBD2	CASSQGLADSTDTQYF	TGTGCCAGCTCACAAGGACTAGCGGATAGCACAGATACGCAGTATTTT
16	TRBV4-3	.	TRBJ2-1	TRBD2	CASSHLAGSSYNEQFF	TGCGCCAGCAGCCACTTAGCGGGGAGCTCCTACAATGAGCAGTTCTTC
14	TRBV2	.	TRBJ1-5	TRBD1	CASDRIQGAQPQHF	TGTGCCAGCGACCGTATACAGGGGGCGCAGCCCCAGCATTTT
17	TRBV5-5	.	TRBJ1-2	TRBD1	CASSSVGTGGGGYGYTF	TGTGCCAGCAGCTCGGTCGGGACAGGCGGTGGTGGCTATGGCTACACCTTC
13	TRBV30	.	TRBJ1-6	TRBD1	CAWRNDRGEPLHF	TGTGCCTGGAGAAACGACAGGGGGGAACCCCTCCACTTT
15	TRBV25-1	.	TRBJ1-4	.	CASSDRTRDNEKLFF	TGTGCCAGCAGTGACCGGACACGGGACAATGAAAAACTGTTTTTT
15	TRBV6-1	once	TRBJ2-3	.	CASTETGTTTDTQYF	TGTGCCAGCACCGAGACCGGGACCACCACAGATACGCAGTATTTT
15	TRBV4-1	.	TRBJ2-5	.	CASSPRGIQQETQYF	TGCGCCAGCAGCCCTCGTGGGATCCAGCAAGAGACCCAGTACTTC
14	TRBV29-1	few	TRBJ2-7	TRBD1	CSVTLKTGSYEQYF	TGCAGCGTGACCCTTAAGACAGGGAGCTACGAGCAGTACTTC
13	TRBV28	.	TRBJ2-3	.	CASSLPSTDTQYF	TGTGCCAGCAGTTTACCGAGCACAGATACGCAGTATTTT
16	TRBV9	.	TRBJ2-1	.	CASSVVQAGSYNEQFF	TGTGCCAGCAGCGTAGTTCAAGCGGGTTCCTACAATGAGCAGTTCTTC
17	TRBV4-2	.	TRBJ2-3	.	CASSQEPQGLATDTQYF	TGTGCCAGCAGCCAAGAGCCCCAAGGACTGGCGACAGATACGCAGTATTTT
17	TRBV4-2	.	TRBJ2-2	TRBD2	CASSQEIRGGNTGELFF	TGTGCCAGCAGCCAAGAGATTCGCGGGGGGAACACCGGGGAGCTGTTTTTT
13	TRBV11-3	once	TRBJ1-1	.	CASSFQVNTEAFF	TGTGCCAGCAGCTTTCAAGTGAACACTGAAGCTTTCTTT
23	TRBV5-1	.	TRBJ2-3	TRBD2	CASSLARTSGGAVVLPPADTQYF	TGCGCCAGCAGCTTGGCACGTACTAGCGGGGGGGCTGTAGTTCTCCCCCCGGCAGATACGCAGTATTTT
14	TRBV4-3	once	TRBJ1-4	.	CASSLEIANEKLFF	TGCGCCAGCAGCTTGGAAATTGCTAATGAAAAACTGTTTTTT
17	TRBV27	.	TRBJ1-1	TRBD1	CASSLLPTTGLNTEAFF	TGTGCCAGCAGTTTATTACCCACGACAGGGTTGAACACTGAAGCTTTCTTT
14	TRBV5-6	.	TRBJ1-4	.	CASSFWSTNEKLFF	TGTGCCAGCAGCTTCTGGTCAACTAATGAAAAACTGTTTTTT
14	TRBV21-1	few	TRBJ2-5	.	CASSKGDSKGTQYF	TGTGCCAGCAGCAAAGGAGACAGCAAGGGGACCCAGTACTTC
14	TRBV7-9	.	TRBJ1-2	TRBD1	CASSLRTGSYGYTF	TGTGCCAGCAGCTTAAGGACAGGGAGCTATGGCTACACCTTC
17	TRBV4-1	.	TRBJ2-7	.	CASSQDKSERDFYEQYF	TGCGCCAGCAGCCAAGATAAATCCGAACGGGACTTCTACGAGCAGTACTTC
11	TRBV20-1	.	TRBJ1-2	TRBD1	CRTGQGHGYTF	TGCAGGACGGGACAGGGGCATGGCTACACCTTC
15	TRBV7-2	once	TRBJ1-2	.	CASSLVSWGVYGYTF	TGTGCCAGCAGCTTAGTTTCTTGGGGGGTCTATGGCTACACCTTC
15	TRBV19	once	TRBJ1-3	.	CASSIGSFSGNTIYF	TGTGCCAGTAGTATTGGGTCCTTCTCTGGAAACACCATATATTTT
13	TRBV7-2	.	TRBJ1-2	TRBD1	CASSWDSNYGYTF	TGTGCCAGCAGCTGGGACAGTAACTATGGCTACACCTTC
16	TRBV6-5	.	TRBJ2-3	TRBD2	CASSFLAGGSRDTQYF	TGTGCCAGCAGTTTTCTAGCGGGGGGGAGCCGAGATACGCAGTATTTT
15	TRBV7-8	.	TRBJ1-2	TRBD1	CASSLQGQGATGYTF	TGTGCCAGCAGCTTACAAGGACAGGGGGCGACTGGCTACACCTTC
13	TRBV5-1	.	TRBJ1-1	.	CASRPYENTEAFF	TGCGCCAGCAGGCCCTACGAAAACACTGAAGCTTTCTTT
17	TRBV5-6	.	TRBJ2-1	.	CASNKITDGGGLNEQFF	TGTGCCAGCAACAAAATAACCGATGGGGGGGGCCTGAATGAGCAGTTCTTC
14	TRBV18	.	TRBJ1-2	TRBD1	CASSLTDRDYGYTF	TGTGCCAGCTCACTTACCGACAGGGACTATGGCTACACCTTC
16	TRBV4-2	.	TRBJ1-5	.	CASSQDWRVRNQPQHF	TGTGCCAGCAGCCAAGATTGGAGGGTCCGTAATCAGCCCCAGCATTTT
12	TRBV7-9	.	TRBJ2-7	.	CASSLSGSEQYF	TGTGCCAGCAGCTTAAGTGGTAGCGAGCAGTACTTC
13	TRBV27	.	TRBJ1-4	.	CASSFRPNEKLFF	TGTGCCAGCAGTTTCCGTCCTAATGAAAAACTGTTTTTT
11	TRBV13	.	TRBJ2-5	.	CASSLEETQYF	TGTGCCAGCAGCTTAGAGGAGACCCAGTACTTC
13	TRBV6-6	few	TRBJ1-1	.	CASKRATGGSAFF	TGTGCCAGCAAGAGAGCAACCGGGGGCTCAGCTTTCTTT
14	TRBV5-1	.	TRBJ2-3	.	CASSLARGADTQYF	TGCGCCAGCAGCTTGGCCAGGGGGGCAGATACGCAGTATTTT
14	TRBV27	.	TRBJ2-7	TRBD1	CASSSQGAGYEQYF	TGTGCCAGCAGCTCCCAGGGGGCAGGTTACGAGCAGTACTTC
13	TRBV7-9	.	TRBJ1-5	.	CASSGNSNQPQHF	TGTGCCAGCAGCGGCAATAGCAATCAGCCCCAGCATTTT
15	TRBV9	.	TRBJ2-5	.	CASSVAGQNQETQYF	TGTGCCAGCAGCGTAGCTGGCCAGAACCAAGAGACCCAGTACTTC
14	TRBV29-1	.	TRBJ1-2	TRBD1	CSVGQGARNYGYTF	TGCAGCGTCGGACAGGGGGCTAGGAACTATGGCTACACCTTC
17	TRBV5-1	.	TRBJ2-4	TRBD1	CASSLHRGTLAKNIQYF	TGCGCCAGCAGCTTGCACAGGGGCACATTAGCCAAAAACATTCAGTACTTC
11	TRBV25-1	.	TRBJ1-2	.	CASSDTYGYTF	TGTGCCAGCAGTGACACCTATGGCTACACCTTC
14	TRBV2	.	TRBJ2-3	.	CASSERVRPDTQYF	TGTGCCAGCAGTGAACGAGTAAGGCCAGATACGCAGTATTTT